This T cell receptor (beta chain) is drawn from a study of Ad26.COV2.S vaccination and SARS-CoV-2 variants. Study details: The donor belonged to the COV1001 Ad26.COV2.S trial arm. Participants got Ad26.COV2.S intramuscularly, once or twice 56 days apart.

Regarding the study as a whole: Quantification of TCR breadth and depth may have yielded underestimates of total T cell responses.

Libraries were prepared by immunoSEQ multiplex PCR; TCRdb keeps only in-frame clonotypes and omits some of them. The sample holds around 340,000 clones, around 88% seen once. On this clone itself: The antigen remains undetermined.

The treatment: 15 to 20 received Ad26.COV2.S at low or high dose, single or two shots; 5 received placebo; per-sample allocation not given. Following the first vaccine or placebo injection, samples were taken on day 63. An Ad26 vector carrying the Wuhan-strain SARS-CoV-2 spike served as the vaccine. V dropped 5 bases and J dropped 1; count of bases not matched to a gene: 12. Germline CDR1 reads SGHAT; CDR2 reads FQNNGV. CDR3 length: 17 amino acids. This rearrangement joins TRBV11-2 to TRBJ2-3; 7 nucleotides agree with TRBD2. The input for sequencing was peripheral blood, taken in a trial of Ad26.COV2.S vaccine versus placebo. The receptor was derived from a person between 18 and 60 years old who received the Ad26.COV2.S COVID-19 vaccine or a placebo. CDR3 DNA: TGTGCCAGCAGCCTGGCTATGGCGGGAGACGGCACAGATACGCAGTATTTT. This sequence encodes CASSLAMAGDGTDTQYF. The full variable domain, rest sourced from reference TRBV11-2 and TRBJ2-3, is EAGVAQSPRYKIIEKRQSVAFWCNPISGHATLYWYQQILGQGPKLLIQFQNNGVVDDSQLPKDRFSAERLKGVDSTLKIQPAKLEDSAVYLCASSLAMAGDGTDTQYFGPGTRLTVL.